Included here is one TCR beta chain sequence, with context. Its specificity is unknown. The data were produced by immunoSEQ multiplex PCR, yet TCRdb's version contains in-frame clones alone and is incomplete. The sample includes roughly 120,000 clones, about 90% of them seen just once. This sample was taken from a study of T cell responses to AZD1222 COVID-19 vaccine. Overall study findings and caveats: CD4 TCRs associated with vaccination spanned spike, dominating at 160-218 and 743-854. Just a handful of people given AZD1222 tested seropositive at baseline. Breadth and depth of Spike-specific TCRs rose after two AZD1222 doses. Mostly white British, mostly female donors; authors suggested clonal diversity may be underestimated.

This receptor was taken from an adult in good health. The material was peripheral blood, obtained on day 0 of MenACWY control vaccination.

Here the CDR3 DNA reads TGTGCCAGTGCAGGGACCTCCTACGAGCAGTACTTC. It codes for CASAGTSYEQYF. The gene calls are TRBV19 and TRBJ2-7; D could derive from TRBD1 or TRBD2 (5 bases each). In germline, CDR1 is LNHDA, CDR2 SQIVND (reference sequence). V lost 8 bases, J lost 0 bases, and 8 bases lay in between. The CDR3 is 12 amino acids.